The 18 T cell receptor beta chains presented below share a single source sample, sequenced in a study of CD8 T cells in Susac syndrome. When the RNA was reverse transcribed, random hexamers were used with an input of roughly 0.5 to 1 ug. One entry per CDR3 protein, called by TCRdb with MiXCR from the immunoSEQ multiplex PCR reads. The sample includes around 80,000 distinct CDR3 sequences, approximately 96% seen only once; the top ten take more than 0.35%. Sample: CD8+ T cells from PBMCs. These receptors all stem from a human donor with Susac syndrome.

This clonotype was observed a few times. The chain employs TRBV28 and TRBJ2-7, with D unclear. Deletions cut 5 bases from V and 1 base from J, with 9 bases between. This CDR3 is built from 13 residues. CDR1 is MDHEN and CDR2 is SYDVKM in the germline V gene. CDR3 amino acids: CASSPGLSYEQYV. Written as DNA, the CDR3 is TGTGCCAGCAGTCCAGGTTTGTCCTACGAGCAGTACGTC.

The V call is TRBV29-1, the J call TRBJ2-1; TRBD2 agrees at 10 bases. Germline V CDR1 and CDR2: SQVTM, ANQGSEA. V lost 3 bases, J lost 0 bases, and 8 bases stayed unmatched. The CDR3 sequence is 17 residues long. As DNA, the CDR3 is TGCAGCGTTGAGCCCGGCGGGACTAGCGACTCCTACAATGAGCAGTTCTTC. This gives the protein CSVEPGGTSDSYNEQFF.

The chain has TRBV5-6 and TRBJ2-5; the D is unclear. CDR1 is SGHDT, CDR2 YYEEEE, per germline. V was pared by 2 bases and J by 6 bases, with 5 bases between. There are 11 residues in the CDR3. The CDR3 sequence: CASSFDQTQYF. CDR3 nucleotide sequence: TGTGCCAGCAGCTTCGATCAGACCCAGTACTTC.

The V and J genes are TRBV7-2 and TRBJ2-7; tentatively, D is TRBD2 (5 bases). Per germline, CDR1 SGHTA and CDR2 FQGNSA. V shed 5 bases and J shed 2 bases, with 10 bases lying between them. The CDR3 is 13 residues long. The CDR3 nucleotides are TGTGCCAGCAGCACTACTAGGACCTACGAGCAGTACTTC. This sequence encodes CASSTTRTYEQYF.

V usage is TRBV2 and J usage is TRBJ1-1; no clear D. CDR3 length equals 11 residues. Germline values: CDR1 SNHLY, CDR2 FYNNEI. Trimming stripped 7 bases from V and 6 bases from J, with 9 bases between. In nucleotides, the CDR3 is TGTGCCAGCACCGGGTGGGCTGAAGCTTTCTTT. Its translation is CASTGWAEAFF.

This clonotype has just a few counts. This sequence joins TRBV6-5 and TRBJ1-5, with D possibly being TRBD1 (6 bases). The CDR3 runs 15 residues. CDR1 is MNHEY, CDR2 SVGAGI, per germline. V was pared by 2 bases and J by 7 bases, with 15 bases between. CDR3: CASSYTTGKTQPQHF. CDR3 DNA: TGTGCCAGCAGTTACACCACAGGGAAAACACAGCCCCAGCATTTT.

The rearrangement joins TRBV28 to TRBJ1-2; D is undetermined. Germline loops: CDR1 MDHEN, CDR2 SYDVKM. V was pared by 2 bases and J by 0 bases, with 7 bases between. This CDR3 spans 14 amino acids. The CDR3 sequence: CASSLTDANYGYTF. The DNA of the CDR3 is TGTGCCAGCAGTTTAACTGATGCTAACTATGGCTACACCTTC.

This chain links TRBV28 with TRBJ2-7, with D perhaps matching TRBD2 (6 bases). With 7 bases removed from V and 0 bases from J, the gap between germline ends came to 7 bases. This CDR3 contains 12 residues. Germline V gives CDR1 MDHEN, CDR2 SYDVKM. CDR3 nucleotide sequence: TGTGCCAGCATGGAGGGCTCCTACGAGCAGTACTTC. Its translation: CASMEGSYEQYF.

This sequence joins TRBV5-1 and TRBJ2-1; TRBD1 might be the D (5 bases). V was pared by 0 bases and J by 1 base, with 14 bases between. The CDR3 spans 17 residues. Germline values: CDR1 SGHRS, CDR2 YFSETQ. DNA of the CDR3: TGCGCCAGCAGCTTGGCTCAAGGGGAATTTTCCTACAATGAGCAGTTCTTC. This encodes CASSLAQGEFSYNEQFF.

This chain uses TRBV7-9 with TRBJ2-6; possibly TRBD1 or TRBD2 for D (5 bases each). Per germline, CDR1 SEHNR and CDR2 FQNEAQ (reference sequence). The CDR3 totals 14 residues. Trimming shortened V by 5 bases and J by 0 bases, and 5 bases separated the two germline ends. This chain's CDR3 is CASSGGSGANVLTF. The CDR3 DNA is TGTGCCAGCAGCGGGGGCTCTGGGGCCAACGTCCTGACTTTC.

The gene calls are TRBV29-1 and TRBJ2-7; 9 bases line up with TRBD1. V lost 3 bases, J lost 6 bases, and 3 bases stayed unmatched. The CDR3 contains 12 residues. CDR1 and CDR2 from the germline V gene are SQVTM and ANQGSEA. CDR3 loop: CSVETGGFEQYF. CDR3 sequence (DNA): TGCAGCGTTGAGACAGGGGGTTTCGAGCAGTACTTC.

This rearrangement joins TRBV29-1 to TRBJ1-2, with D perhaps matching TRBD1 (6 bases). The CDR3 is made up of 17 amino acids. Trimming shortened V by 7 bases and J by 1 base, and 25 bases separated the two germline ends. Germline-derived CDR1 and CDR2 are SQVTM and ANQGSEA. The DNA of the CDR3 is TGCAGCGCTGTGACAGGACCTATCGTACTACATAACTATGGCTACACCTTC. This translates into CSAVTGPIVLHNYGYTF.

The chain combines TRBV5-1 with TRBJ2-7, with D uncertain. Germline CDR1 and CDR2: SGHRS and YFSETQ. V lost 7 bases and J 3 bases, leaving 8 bases between the germline ends. The CDR3 totals 11 residues. CDR3 protein: CASRIGYEQYF. CDR3 bases: TGCGCCAGCCGCATCGGCTACGAGCAGTACTTC.

This clonotype has only a few counts. J is TRBJ2-3 and V is TRBV7-2; D unclear. This CDR3 contains 14 residues. CDR1 SGHTA and CDR2 FQGNSA come from the germline V gene. V lost 2 bases and J lost 5, with 11 bases in between. The CDR3 DNA follows: TGTGCCAGCAGCTTATGGGAACATCAAGATACGCAGTATTTT. Translated, it gives CASSLWEHQDTQYF. The full variable domain, completed using reference TRBV7-2 and TRBJ2-3, is GAGVSQSPSNKVTEKGKDVELRCDPISGHTALYWYRQSLGQGLEFLIYFQGNSAPDKSGLPSDRFSAERTGGSVSTLTIQRTQQEDSAVYLCASSLWEHQDTQYFGPGTRLTVL.

This clonotype appeared once. The gene calls are TRBV5-1 and TRBJ2-1; D is ambiguous. Germline V gene sequence: CDR1 SGHRS, CDR2 YFSETQ. V was trimmed by 3 bases and J by 5 bases, leaving 9 bases between them. The CDR3 contains 13 residues. The CDR3 region is CASSSRRDNEQFF. The CDR3 bases are TGCGCCAGCAGCTCCCGACGAGACAATGAGCAGTTCTTC.

The chain uses TRBV12-3 or TRBV12-4 and TRBJ2-2; a possible D gene is TRBD2 (5 bases). The CDR3 sequence is 15 residues long. Trimming shortened V by 0 bases and J by 6 bases, and 11 bases separated the two germline ends. This CDR3 reads CASSLAPASSGELFF. CDR3 bases: TGTGCCAGCAGTTTAGCCCCAGCTAGCTCCGGGGAGCTGTTTTTT.

The rearrangement joins TRBV6-2 or TRBV6-3 to TRBJ2-4; the D is unclear. The CDR3 runs to 11 residues. Germline V gene sequence: CDR1 MNHEY, CDR2 SVGEGT. Trimming took off 6 bases at V and 13 bases at J, with 13 bases between the two ends. The CDR3 region has the DNA TGTGCCAGCAGCTCCCTGAAGGTGCAGTACTTC. This codes for CASSSLKVQYF.

The chain joins TRBV29-1 to TRBJ2-7; no clear D. The V gene lost 5 bases and the J gene lost 0 bases, with 11 bases spanning the gap. Germline V gene lookup returns CDR1 SQVTM and CDR2 ANQGSEA. This CDR3 is built from 13 residues. The CDR3 region is CSVMVGSSYEQYF. The CDR3 DNA reads TGCAGCGTTATGGTGGGAAGCTCCTACGAGCAGTACTTC.